This entry lists 10 T cell receptor beta chains sequenced from one sample in a study of OX40 agonist ivuxolimab in advanced cancers. Sequenced by immunoSEQ multiplex PCR; TCRdb stores in-frame clones only, minus some. The profile shows roughly 22,000 clones, 70% to 90% of them singletons. The material was CD4+ or CD8+ T cells sorted from blood, obtained in a trial of the OX40 agonist ivuxolimab. The source of these receptors is an adult with an advanced solid tumor such as melanoma, head and neck, liver or kidney cancer.

The rearrangement links TRBV11-3 to TRBJ2-7; unclear D gene. This CDR3 has 12 amino acids. Germline CDR1 reads SGHNT; CDR2 reads YENEEA. Trimming removed 1 base at V and 4 bases at J, with 5 bases between. CDR3 residues: CASSLGAYEQYF. As DNA, the CDR3 is TGTGCCAGCAGCTTAGGGGCATACGAGCAGTACTTC.

The chain has TRBV2 and TRBJ2-5; perhaps TRBD2 as D (6 bases). The germline V gene has CDR1 SNHLY and CDR2 FYNNEI. Trimming shortened V by 3 bases and J by 3 bases, and 17 bases separated the two germline ends. The CDR3 covers 16 residues. Written as DNA, the CDR3 is TGTGCCAGCAGTGATCCTCTCCGGAGGGCCAAAGAGACCCAGTACTTC. Its protein is CASSDPLRRAKETQYF.

CDR3 DNA: TGTGCCAGCAGCTTATCCTTAACTCCACACGAGCAGTACTTC. This encodes CASSLSLTPHEQYF. This chain connects TRBV7-9 to TRBJ2-7, with unresolved D. The CDR3 is 14 residues long. The V and J ends lost 2 bases and 5 bases respectively, with 13 bases between them. Germline V lookup: CDR1 SEHNR, CDR2 FQNEAQ (reference sequence).

This clone was detected only a few times. The chain is built from TRBV7-9 and TRBJ2-1; D is uncertain. Trimming stripped 7 bases from V and 7 bases from J, with 8 bases between. The germline V gene encodes CDR1 SEHNR and CDR2 FQNEAQ (reference sequence). This CDR3 is built from 11 residues. CDR3 residues: CASTYSNEQFF. CDR3 coding DNA: TGTGCCAGCACCTACAGTAATGAGCAGTTCTTC.

The chain joins TRBV5-6 to TRBJ2-5; TRBD2 might be the D (5 bases). Germline V gene lookup returns CDR1 SGHDT and CDR2 YYEEEE. This CDR3 is built from 14 residues. Trimming stripped 1 base from V and 3 bases from J, with 10 bases between. CDR3 in amino acids: CASSLSGIEETQYF. CDR3 DNA sequence: TGTGCCAGCAGCTTGTCGGGGATAGAAGAGACCCAGTACTTC.

The rearrangement links TRBV9 to TRBJ2-7, with D possibly being TRBD1 or TRBD2 (5 bases each). The CDR3 loop spans 15 amino acids. The V end was cut by 4 bases, the J end by 5 bases, with 19 bases between. Germline V CDR1 and CDR2: SGDLS, YYNGEE. The CDR3 DNA reads as TGTGCCAGCAGCACCCTGGGCAGGGCACTAGACGAGCAGTACTTC. The encoded protein is CASSTLGRALDEQYF.

The J gene is TRBJ1-5, the V gene TRBV11-2, with unresolved D. The V and J ends lost 5 bases and 0 bases respectively, with 8 bases between them. Germline lookup yields CDR1 SGHAT and CDR2 FQNNGV. The CDR3 loop spans 14 amino acids. The CDR3 region has the DNA TGTGCCAGCAGCCGTGAAAATAGCAATCAGCCCCAGCATTTT. Translation: CASSRENSNQPQHF.

V and J are TRBV4-1 and TRBJ2-2, with no clear D. The CDR3 covers 14 residues. The V end was cut by 1 base, the J end by 4 bases, with 7 bases between. Germline V gives CDR1 MGHRA, CDR2 YSYEKL. The CDR3 DNA reads as TGCGCCAGCAGCCAAGGCCATGGCACCGGGGAGCTGTTTTTT. Translated, it gives CASSQGHGTGELFF.

The V and J genes are TRBV6-6 and TRBJ2-3; D uncertain. V lost 0 bases to trimming and J lost 5 bases, with 6 bases between them. There are 13 residues in the CDR3. CDR1 is MNHNY, CDR2 SVGAGI, per germline (reference sequence). In DNA form, the CDR3 reads TGTGCCAGCAGTTACTCGGTCGGAGATACGCAGTATTTT. This gives the protein CASSYSVGDTQYF.

The chain carries TRBV7-9 and TRBJ1-2, with a possible D match to TRBD1 (5 bases). V was shortened by 4 bases and J by 8 bases, with 20 bases between the two germline ends. The V gene's germline CDR1 is SEHNR and CDR2 FQNEAQ (reference sequence). The CDR3 runs 15 residues. CDR3 in DNA: TGTGCCAGCAGCTCCCGGACACCTTTAATTGTAGGCTACACCTTC. Protein: CASSSRTPLIVGYTF.